The 15 T cell receptor beta chains in this list originate from one sample, sequenced in a study of T cells in Graves' hyperthyroidism and ophthalmopathy. Authors of the study amplified TCR beta CDR3 regions from RNA transcripts. Using the HTBI primer set, a first-round RT-PCR was run on the TCR CDR3. One entry per CDR3 protein, called by TCRdb with MiXCR from the multiplex PCR reads. The repertoire holds around 690,000 distinct CDR3 sequences, with less than 25% as singletons. The sequencing input was blood. All receptors come from a man younger than 40 with Graves' ophthalmopathy.

This clonotype was detected ten times or more. CDR3 amino acids: CASSPRLAGGEQYF. CDR3 in DNA: TGTGCCAGCAGCCCTAGACTAGCGGGAGGCGAGCAGTACTTC. The chain is built from TRBV3-1 and TRBJ2-7; TRBD2 matches at 13 bases. The CDR3 contains 14 residues. CDR1 is LGHDT and CDR2 is YNNKEL in the germline V gene (reference sequence). The J segment lost 6 bases and the V segment lost 4 bases, leaving 3 bases of the junction unmatched.

As concerns this clonotype: A much larger clone lies a single base off, so this may be a read error. The V gene is TRBV27, the J gene TRBJ2-1, with a possible D match to TRBD1 (6 bases). The CDR3 length is 16 residues. Germline loops: CDR1 MNHEY, CDR2 SMNVEV (reference sequence). The CDR3 sequence: CTSSLSPRQAAGEQFF. The CDR3 DNA reads as TGTACCAGCAGTTTATCTCCGAGACAGGCGGCAGGTGAGCAGTTCTTC.

This clonotype was detected only a few times. V usage is TRBV7-9 and J usage is TRBJ2-7; 7 nucleotides align to TRBD2. Looked up from germline, CDR1 is SEHNR and CDR2 is FQNEAQ (reference sequence). CDR3 length equals 14 residues. The ends lost 5 bases at V and 2 bases at J; junction bases unmatched: 6. In nucleotides, the CDR3 is TGTGCCAGCAGCGGGAGGGAAATAACCTACGAGCAGTACTTC. It is translated as CASSGREITYEQYF.

The chain carries TRBV9 and TRBJ2-1, with a possible D match to TRBD1 (6 bases). The ends were cut back, 5 bases at V and 1 base at J, with 13 bases in the middle. This CDR3 comprises 15 residues. Germline V gene data show CDR1 as SGDLS and CDR2 as YYNGEE. The CDR3 nucleotides read TGTGCCAGCAGTACGACAGGAGAATCCTACAATGAGCAGTTCTTC. It encodes CASSTTGESYNEQFF.

The chain recombines TRBV20-1 with TRBJ2-1; 12 nucleotides align to TRBD2. The length of the CDR3 is 14 residues. The junction had 2 bases not matched to a gene; V was cut back by 4 bases and J by 4 bases. Germline loops: CDR1 DFQATT, CDR2 SNEGSKA (reference sequence). The CDR3: CSANGLAGYNEQFF. The CDR3 nucleotides are TGCAGTGCTAACGGACTAGCGGGGTACAATGAGCAGTTCTTC.

This clonotype occurred a few times. The chain couples TRBV15 to TRBJ1-6, with D possibly TRBD1 on 6 matching bases. Germline assignment: CDR1 LNHNV and CDR2 YYDKDF (reference sequence). The CDR3 is made up of 13 amino acids. Trimming left V 5 bases short and J 7 bases short, with 9 bases between. CDR3 loop: CATSPRGNSPLHF. CDR3 nucleotide sequence: TGTGCCACCAGCCCCAGGGGCAATTCACCCCTCCACTTT. Using reference TRBV15 and TRBJ1-6 for the parts outside the CDR3, the full variable domain is DAMVIQNPRYQVTQFGKPVTLSCSQTLNHNVMYWYQQKSSQAPKLLFHYYDKDFNNEADTPDNFQSRRPNTSFCFLDIRSPGLGDTAMYLCATSPRGNSPLHFGNGTRLTVT.

This clonotype turned up a few times. The gene calls are TRBV29-1 and TRBJ2-2; TRBD2 agrees at 10 bases. V gave up 1 base and J gave up 3 bases; unmatched junction bases: 5. The CDR3 length is 16 residues. The germline gives CDR1 SQVTM, CDR2 ANQGSEA. The CDR3 sequence is CSVEAASGSHTGELFF. The CDR3 bases are TGCAGCGTTGAAGCGGCTAGCGGGAGTCACACCGGGGAGCTGTTTTTT.

This clonotype was counted once. This rearrangement joins TRBV24-1 to TRBJ2-3; 10 bases match TRBD2. In germline, CDR1 is KGHDR, CDR2 SFDVKD. The CDR3 consists of 17 residues. V gave up 7 bases and J gave up 5 bases; unmatched junction bases: 14. DNA for the CDR3: TGTGCCACCAGCTTCCCGGGACTAGCGCGCCTGCAAGATACGCAGTATTTT. Encoded protein: CATSFPGLARLQDTQYF.

CDR3 sequence reads: CASTGYSGNTIYF. CDR3 bases: TGTGCCAGTACGGGGTACTCTGGAAACACCATATATTTT. The chain is built from TRBV19 and TRBJ1-3; D is unclear. The germline V gene encodes CDR1 LNHDA and CDR2 SQIVND (reference sequence). CDR3 length equals 13 residues. The germline V and J ends were trimmed by 7 bases and 0 bases, with 7 bases remaining between them.

The V call is TRBV28, the J call TRBJ1-1; 9 bases match TRBD1. Germline assignment: CDR1 MDHEN and CDR2 SYDVKM. With V trimmed by 5 bases and J by 3 bases, 4 bases remained unmatched. The CDR3 spans 14 residues. CDR3 DNA: TGTGCCAGCAGTACCGGACAGGGGTACACTGAAGCTTTCTTT. It specifies CASSTGQGYTEAFF.

This clonotype has only a few counts. The chain combines TRBV12-3 or TRBV12-4 with TRBJ2-2, with 7 bases aligning to TRBD2. This CDR3 has 13 amino acids. The ends lost 4 bases at V and 9 bases at J; junction bases unmatched: 5. CDR3 sequence reads: CASSWAGVRELFF. CDR3 DNA sequence: TGTGCCAGCAGTTGGGCGGGAGTCAGGGAGCTGTTTTTT.

This sequence joins TRBV29-1 and TRBJ1-2; tentatively, D is TRBD1 (5 bases). The ends were cut back, 6 bases at V and 3 bases at J, with 8 bases in the middle. The CDR3 is 11 residues long. Germline assignment: CDR1 SQVTM and CDR2 ANQGSEA. This CDR3 is CSVGEDYGYTF. Written as DNA, the CDR3 is TGCAGCGTAGGGGAGGACTATGGCTACACCTTC.

In its sample, this clonotype was seen a few times. CDR3 amino acids: CASSWGRATGELFF. CDR3 in DNA: TGTGCCAGCAGCTGGGGTCGGGCCACCGGGGAGCTGTTTTTT. The chain carries TRBV7-9 and TRBJ2-2; no firm D call. Germline CDR1 SEHNR, CDR2 FQNEAQ (reference sequence). The V gene lost 4 bases and the J gene lost 4 bases, with 10 bases spanning the gap. The CDR3 has 14 amino acids.

The chain has TRBV20-1 and TRBJ2-4; TRBD2 matches at 10 bases. Trimming took 2 bases from V and 8 from J; bases not matched to a gene: 9. Per germline, CDR1 DFQATT and CDR2 SNEGSKA (reference sequence). The length of the CDR3 is 15 residues. The CDR3 coding sequence is TGCAGTGCTAGACAAAAGCGGGAGGGCCGGTACATTCAGTACTTC. It specifies CSARQKREGRYIQYF.

The chain joins TRBV6-5 to TRBJ2-3; D possibly corresponds to TRBD2 (5 bases). Germline values: CDR1 MNHEY, CDR2 SVGAGI. The CDR3 totals 15 residues. Trimming removed 3 bases from V and 6 bases from J, with 16 bases in between. CDR3 nucleotides: TGTGCCAGCAGTTATGCCGGACTCCTCACGGATACGCAGTATTTT. Its translation: CASSYAGLLTDTQYF.